Listed here is a single T cell receptor beta chain. What antigen it recognizes has not been identified. There are no base qualities to consult, and no much larger clone falls within one base. According to the germline V gene, CDR1 reads KGHSH and CDR2 reads LQKENI. Germline trimming amounts to 0 bases on V and 13 bases on J, with 4 as the count of junction bases outside the gene matches. The CDR3 goes from the cysteine to the phenylalanine over 13 residues. The retained sequence is limited to the CDR3, 39 bases, with the frame set at the first base. TCRbeta CDR3 regions were amplified from genomic DNA using the immunoSEQ Assay, a bias-controlled multiplex PCR. For the original study's pipeline: The number of nucleated cells in each sample was estimated from the amplification of reference gene primers within the assay. To quantify the absolute abundance of each unique TCRbeta CDR3 rearrangement, sequence reads were collapsed and filtered. Productive Simpson clonality was computed per sample as the square root of Simpson's diversity index over productive rearrangements. Held by TCRdb, this immuneACCESS table contains in-frame sequences only and omits some clones. Under half of the omission traces to an unresolved V gene where checked; the cause of the rest is unknown. Clonal size and the V and J genes are those of that table, whereas D and trimming came from the DNA. The sample has approximately 260,000 clones on record, around 92% of them singletons. 1.9% of the sample goes to the ten largest clones.

In the prospective study, participants were about 18 to 90 years old, resided in about two dozen geographic areas of the United States, and were enrolled through a virtual design. In the prospective study, cohorts were assigned on the basis of participant-reported clinical history obtained from a screening survey and a study questionnaire. ImmuneRACE Cohort 3 recovered participants were defined by two consecutive negative NP/OP PCR tests, healthcare professional clearance, or symptom resolution. In the prospective study, mobile phlebotomists collected whole blood, serum and a nasopharyngeal or oropharyngeal swab from each participant. Over an approximately 2-month period, participants in the prospective study had the option of providing additional blood draws and questionnaires. Blood samples from the prospective study were shipped frozen or at room temperature prior to DNA extraction. The source of the sample is a study of blood T cell repertoires in COVID-19 (dated by TCRdb to the early 2020s). Regarding the complete study: The collaborator samples originated in the United States, Italy and Spain and spanned the acute and convalescent phases of COVID-19. The prospective study material was composed of cDNA or gDNA derived from T cells, B-cell-depleted T cells, or PBMCs. Subjects who had been exposed to COVID-19, were actively infected with it, or had recovered from it provided the deeply sampled blood TCRbeta repertoires that made up the dataset. The repertoires were made available in a free public database intended to serve as a resource for research on the immune response to SARS-CoV-2. Samples came from the ongoing ImmuneRACE study (first 160 participants) plus 1,254 subjects from 6 global collaborators. Nearly every sample came with metadata listing a de-identified subject ID, COVID-19 status, age in years and sex. Where HLA class I and class II types were available, the types were taken from metadata supplied by the sample provider, not from assay-based typing. What the authors observed across the whole study: How much clinical and demographic metadata was included differed by source and by participant, and the metadata was provided uncurated.

The chain is encoded by TRBV18 joined to TRBJ2-1, with 9 bases in between that match TRBD2. The specimen was PBMCs or T cells enriched from blood (not recorded which). The TCR sequence derives from a woman aged 55-75 years who had recovered from COVID-19. The CDR3 sequence is CASSPPSGRRQFF. The DNA reads TGTGCCAGCTCACCACCTAGCGGGAGACGCCAGTTCTTC.